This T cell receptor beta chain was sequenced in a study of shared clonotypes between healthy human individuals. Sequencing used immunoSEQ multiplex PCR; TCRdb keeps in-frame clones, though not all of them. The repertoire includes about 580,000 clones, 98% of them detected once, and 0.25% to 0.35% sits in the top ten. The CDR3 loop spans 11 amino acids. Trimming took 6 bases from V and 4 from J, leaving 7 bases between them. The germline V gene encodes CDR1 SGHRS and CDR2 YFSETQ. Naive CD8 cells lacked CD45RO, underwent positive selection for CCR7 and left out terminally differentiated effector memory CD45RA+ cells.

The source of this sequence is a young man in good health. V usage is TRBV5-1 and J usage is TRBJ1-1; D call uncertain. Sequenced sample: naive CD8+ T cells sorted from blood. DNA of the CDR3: TGCGCCAGCAACCACGGCACTGAAGCTTTCTTT. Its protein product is CASNHGTEAFF.